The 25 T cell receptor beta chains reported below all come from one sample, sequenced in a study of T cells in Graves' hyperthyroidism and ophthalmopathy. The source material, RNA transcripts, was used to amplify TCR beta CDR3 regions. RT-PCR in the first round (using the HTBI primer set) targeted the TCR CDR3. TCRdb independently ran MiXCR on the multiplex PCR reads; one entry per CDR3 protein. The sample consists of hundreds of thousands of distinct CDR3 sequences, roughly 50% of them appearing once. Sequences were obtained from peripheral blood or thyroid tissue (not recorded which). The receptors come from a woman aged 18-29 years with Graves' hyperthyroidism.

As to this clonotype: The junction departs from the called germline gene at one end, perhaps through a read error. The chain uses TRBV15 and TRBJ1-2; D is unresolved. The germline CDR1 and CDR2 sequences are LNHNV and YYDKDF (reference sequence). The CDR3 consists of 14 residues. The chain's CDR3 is CATCSASGRYGYTF. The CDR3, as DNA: TGTGCCACCTGCAGTGCCTCCGGACGGTATGGCTACACCTTC.

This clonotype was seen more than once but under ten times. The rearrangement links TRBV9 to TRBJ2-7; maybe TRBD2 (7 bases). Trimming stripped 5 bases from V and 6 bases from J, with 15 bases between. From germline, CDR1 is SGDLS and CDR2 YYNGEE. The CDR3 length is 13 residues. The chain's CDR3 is CASSYGGPGEQYF. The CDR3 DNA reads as TGTGCCAGCAGTTACGGGGGGCCTGGCGAGCAGTACTTC.

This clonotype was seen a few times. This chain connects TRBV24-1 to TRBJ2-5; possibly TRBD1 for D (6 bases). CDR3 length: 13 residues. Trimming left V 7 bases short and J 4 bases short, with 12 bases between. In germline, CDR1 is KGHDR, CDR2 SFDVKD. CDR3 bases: TGTGCCACCAGCCCGCAGGGGAGAGAGACCCAGTACTTC. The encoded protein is CATSPQGRETQYF.

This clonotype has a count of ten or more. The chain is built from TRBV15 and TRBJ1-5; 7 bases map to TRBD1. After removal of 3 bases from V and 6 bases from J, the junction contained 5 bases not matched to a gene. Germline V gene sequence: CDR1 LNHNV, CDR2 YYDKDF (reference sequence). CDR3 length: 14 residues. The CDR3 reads CATSSDREGQPQHF. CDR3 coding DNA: TGTGCCACCAGCAGTGACAGGGAGGGTCAGCCCCAGCATTTT.

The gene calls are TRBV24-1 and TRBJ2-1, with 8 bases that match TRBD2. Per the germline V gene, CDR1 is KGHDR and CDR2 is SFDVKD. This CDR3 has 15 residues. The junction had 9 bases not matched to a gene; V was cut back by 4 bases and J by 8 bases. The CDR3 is CATSDGGGVGDEQFF. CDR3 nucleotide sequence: TGTGCCACCAGTGACGGGGGGGGCGTCGGGGATGAGCAGTTCTTC.

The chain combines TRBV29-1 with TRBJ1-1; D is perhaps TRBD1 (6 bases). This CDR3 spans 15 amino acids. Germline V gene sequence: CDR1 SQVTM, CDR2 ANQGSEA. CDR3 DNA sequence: TGCAGTGGGGGGCGACTTCTTGAAGTGAACACTGAAGCTTTCTTT. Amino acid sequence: CSGGRLLEVNTEAFF.

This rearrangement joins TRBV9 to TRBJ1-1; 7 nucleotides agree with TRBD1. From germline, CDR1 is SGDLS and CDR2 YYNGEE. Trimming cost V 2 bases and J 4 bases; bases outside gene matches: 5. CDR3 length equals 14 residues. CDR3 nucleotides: TGTGCCAGCAGCGTGACAGGGATCTCCACTGAAGCTTTCTTT. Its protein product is CASSVTGISTEAFF.

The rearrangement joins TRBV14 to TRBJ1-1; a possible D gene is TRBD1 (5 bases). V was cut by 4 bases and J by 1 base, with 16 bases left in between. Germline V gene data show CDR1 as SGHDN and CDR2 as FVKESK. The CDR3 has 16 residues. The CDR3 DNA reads TGTGCCAGCAGCCCCGGGGGGGGAAGGGCGAACACTGAAGCTTTCTTT. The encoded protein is CASSPGGGRANTEAFF.

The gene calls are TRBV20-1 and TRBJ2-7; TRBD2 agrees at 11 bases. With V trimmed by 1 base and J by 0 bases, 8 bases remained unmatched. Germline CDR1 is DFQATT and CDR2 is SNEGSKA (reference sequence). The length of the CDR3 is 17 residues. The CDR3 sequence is CSARGLTGTSGSYEQYF. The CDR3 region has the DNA TGCAGTGCTAGAGGTCTGACCGGGACTAGCGGCTCCTACGAGCAGTACTTC.

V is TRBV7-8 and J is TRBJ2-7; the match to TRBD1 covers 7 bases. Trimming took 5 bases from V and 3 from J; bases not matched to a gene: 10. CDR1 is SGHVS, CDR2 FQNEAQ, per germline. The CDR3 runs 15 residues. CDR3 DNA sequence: TGTGCCAGCAGCGGGACGGGGACAGACTTCTACGAGCAGTACTTC. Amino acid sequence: CASSGTGTDFYEQYF.

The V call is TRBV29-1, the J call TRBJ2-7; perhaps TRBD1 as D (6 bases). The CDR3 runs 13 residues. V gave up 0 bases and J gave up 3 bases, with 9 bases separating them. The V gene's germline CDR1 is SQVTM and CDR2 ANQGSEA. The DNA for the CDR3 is TGCAGCGTTGAAGAGACAGGACACTACGAGCAGTACTTC. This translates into CSVEETGHYEQYF.

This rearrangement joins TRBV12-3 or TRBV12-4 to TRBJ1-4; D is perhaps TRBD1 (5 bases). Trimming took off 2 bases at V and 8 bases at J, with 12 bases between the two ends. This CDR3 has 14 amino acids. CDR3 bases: TGTGCCAGCAGTTTAAATAGGGGTGAGGAAAAACTGTTTTTT. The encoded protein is CASSLNRGEEKLFF.

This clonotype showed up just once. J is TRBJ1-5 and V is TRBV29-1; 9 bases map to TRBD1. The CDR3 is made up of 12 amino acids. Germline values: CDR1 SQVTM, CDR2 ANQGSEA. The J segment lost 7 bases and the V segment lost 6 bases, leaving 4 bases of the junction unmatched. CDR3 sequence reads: CSVRQGDQPQHF. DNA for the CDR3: TGCAGCGTCCGACAGGGGGACCAGCCCCAGCATTTT.

The CDR3 DNA reads as TGCGCCAGCAGCTTGGGAACAGGACCAAGGCCCCAGCATTTT. It translates to CASSLGTGPRPQHF. The gene calls are TRBV5-1 and TRBJ1-5; D might be TRBD1 (5 bases). The CDR3 runs to 14 residues. Germline V gene sequence: CDR1 SGHRS, CDR2 YFSETQ. V was shortened by 0 bases and J by 9 bases, with 13 bases between the two germline ends.

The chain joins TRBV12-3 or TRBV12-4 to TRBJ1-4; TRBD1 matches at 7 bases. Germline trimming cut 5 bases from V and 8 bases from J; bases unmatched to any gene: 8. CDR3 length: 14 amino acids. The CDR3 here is CASSVTGLGEKLFF. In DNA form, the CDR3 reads TGTGCCAGCAGTGTGACAGGGCTCGGAGAAAAACTGTTTTTT.

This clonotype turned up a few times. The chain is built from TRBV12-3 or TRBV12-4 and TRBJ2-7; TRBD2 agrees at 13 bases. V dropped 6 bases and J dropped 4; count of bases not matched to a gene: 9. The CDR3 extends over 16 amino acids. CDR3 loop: CASSAGLAGDRYEQYF. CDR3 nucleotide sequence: TGTGCCAGCAGCGCTGGACTAGCGGGAGACAGATACGAGCAGTACTTC.

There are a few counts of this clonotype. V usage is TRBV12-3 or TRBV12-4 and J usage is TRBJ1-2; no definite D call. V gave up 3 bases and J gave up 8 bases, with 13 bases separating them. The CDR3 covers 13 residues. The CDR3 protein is CASSFRQSMGYTF. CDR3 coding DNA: TGTGCCAGCAGTTTTCGGCAGTCTATGGGCTACACCTTC.

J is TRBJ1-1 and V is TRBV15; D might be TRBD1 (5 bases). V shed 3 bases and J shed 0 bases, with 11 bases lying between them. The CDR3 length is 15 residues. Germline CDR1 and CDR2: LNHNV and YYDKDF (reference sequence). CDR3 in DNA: TGTGCCACCAGCAGCGGAAAGGGGATGAACACTGAAGCTTTCTTT. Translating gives CATSSGKGMNTEAFF.

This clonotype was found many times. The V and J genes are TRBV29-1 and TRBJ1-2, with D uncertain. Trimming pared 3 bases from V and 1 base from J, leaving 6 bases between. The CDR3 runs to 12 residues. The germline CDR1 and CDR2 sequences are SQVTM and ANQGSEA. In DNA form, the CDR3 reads TGCAGCGTTGATGGCTATAACTATGGCTACACCTTC. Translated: CSVDGYNYGYTF.

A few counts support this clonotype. CDR3 in amino acids: CASSLGTGGAGNTIYF. The CDR3 DNA reads as TGTGCCAGCAGCTTGGGAACAGGGGGCGCTGGAAACACCATATATTTT. The V gene is TRBV7-8, the J gene TRBJ1-3; 9 bases are shared with TRBD1. The CDR3 consists of 16 residues. The trim removed 3 bases at V and 2 bases at J, leaving 5 bases unmatched. Germline V gene data show CDR1 as SGHVS and CDR2 as FQNEAQ.

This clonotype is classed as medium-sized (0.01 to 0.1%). In DNA form, the CDR3 reads TGTGCCAGCAGCCCTAGCGTTGGGGCCAACGTCCTGACTTTC. It translates to CASSPSVGANVLTF. V is TRBV7-2 and J is TRBJ2-6, with D tentatively TRBD2 (6 bases). This CDR3 contains 14 residues. Germline CDR1 reads SGHTA; CDR2 reads FQGNSA. The V end was cut by 5 bases, the J end by 3 bases, with 8 bases between.

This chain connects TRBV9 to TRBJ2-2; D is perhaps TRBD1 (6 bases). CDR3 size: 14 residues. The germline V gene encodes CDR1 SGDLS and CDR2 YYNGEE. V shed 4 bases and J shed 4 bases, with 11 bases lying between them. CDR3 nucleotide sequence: TGTGCCAGCAGCCCCAGAGGGGGCACCGGGGAGCTGTTTTTT. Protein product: CASSPRGGTGELFF. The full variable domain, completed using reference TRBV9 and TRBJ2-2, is DSGVTQTPKHLITATGQRVTLRCSPRSGDLSVYWYQQSLDQGLQFLIQYYNGEERAKGNILERFSAQQFPDLHSELNLSSLELGDSALYFCASSPRGGTGELFFGEGSRLTVL.

The CDR3 DNA reads as TGTGCCAGCGTTGATCCCTCTCGGCCGAGCATCGATAATTCACCCCTCCACTTT. Residues: CASVDPSRPSIDNSPLHF. The chain recombines TRBV25-1 with TRBJ1-6; D ambiguous. CDR1 MGHDK and CDR2 SYGVNS come from the germline V gene. This CDR3 has 18 amino acids. V was shortened by 8 bases and J by 5 bases, with 25 bases between the two germline ends.

CDR3 sequence (DNA): TGCAGTGCTAGAGATCAGGGCGAAGGAGACACTGAAGCTTTCTTT. Its protein product is CSARDQGEGDTEAFF. The chain couples TRBV20-1 to TRBJ1-1; weak D call: TRBD1 (5 bases). The germline V gene encodes CDR1 DFQATT and CDR2 SNEGSKA (reference sequence). Trimming removed 0 bases at V and 3 bases at J, with 14 bases between. The CDR3 is 15 amino acids.

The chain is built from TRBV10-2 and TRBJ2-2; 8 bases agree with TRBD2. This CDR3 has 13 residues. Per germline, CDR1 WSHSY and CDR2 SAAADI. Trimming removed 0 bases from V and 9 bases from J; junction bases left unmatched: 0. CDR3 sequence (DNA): TGCGCCAGCAGTGAGTCTAGCGGGAGGGAGCTGTTTTTT. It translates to CASSESSGRELFF.